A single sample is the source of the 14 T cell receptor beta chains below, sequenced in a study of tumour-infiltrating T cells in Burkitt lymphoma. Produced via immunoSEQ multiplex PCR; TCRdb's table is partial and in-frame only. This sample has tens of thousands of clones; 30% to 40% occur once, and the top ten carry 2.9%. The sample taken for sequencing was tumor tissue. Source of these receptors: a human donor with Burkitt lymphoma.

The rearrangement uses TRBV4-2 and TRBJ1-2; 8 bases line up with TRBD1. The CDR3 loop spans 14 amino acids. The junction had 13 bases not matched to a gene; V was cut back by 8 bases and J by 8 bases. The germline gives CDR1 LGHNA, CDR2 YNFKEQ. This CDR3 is CASGPRQGQEGYTF. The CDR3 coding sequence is TGTGCCAGCGGACCTCGACAGGGGCAAGAAGGCTACACCTTC.

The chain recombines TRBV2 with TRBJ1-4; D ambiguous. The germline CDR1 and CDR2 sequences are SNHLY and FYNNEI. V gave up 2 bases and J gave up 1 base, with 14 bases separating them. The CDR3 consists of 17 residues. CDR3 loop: CASSEMGGFLTNEKLFF. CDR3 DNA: TGTGCCAGCAGTGAAATGGGCGGATTCTTAACTAATGAAAAACTGTTTTTT.

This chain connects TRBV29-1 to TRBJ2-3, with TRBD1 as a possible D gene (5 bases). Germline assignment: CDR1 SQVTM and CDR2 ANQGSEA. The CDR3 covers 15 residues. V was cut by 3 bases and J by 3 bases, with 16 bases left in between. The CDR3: CSVDGLQGSTDTQYF. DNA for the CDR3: TGCAGCGTTGATGGCCTTCAGGGCTCTACAGATACGCAGTATTTT.

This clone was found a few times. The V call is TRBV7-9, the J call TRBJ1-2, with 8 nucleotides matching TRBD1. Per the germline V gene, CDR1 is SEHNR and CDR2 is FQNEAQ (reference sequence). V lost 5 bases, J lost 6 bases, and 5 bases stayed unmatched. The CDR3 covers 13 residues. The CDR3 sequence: CASSTRTGNGYTF. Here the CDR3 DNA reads TGTGCCAGCAGCACACGGACAGGGAATGGCTACACCTTC.

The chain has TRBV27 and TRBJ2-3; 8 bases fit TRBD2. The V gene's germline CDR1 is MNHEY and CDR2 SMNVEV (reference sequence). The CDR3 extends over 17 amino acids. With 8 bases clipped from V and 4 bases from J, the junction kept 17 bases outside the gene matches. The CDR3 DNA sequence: TGTGCCAGCCCCCCCGGGAGGGCCGAGTATCGGGCAGATACGCAGTATTTT. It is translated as CASPPGRAEYRADTQYF.

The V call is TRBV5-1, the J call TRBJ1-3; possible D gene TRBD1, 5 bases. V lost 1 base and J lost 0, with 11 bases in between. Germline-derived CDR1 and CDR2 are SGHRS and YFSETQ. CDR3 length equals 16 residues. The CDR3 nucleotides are TGCGCCAGCAGCTTGATTGACAGCCACTCTGGAAACACCATATATTTT. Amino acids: CASSLIDSHSGNTIYF.

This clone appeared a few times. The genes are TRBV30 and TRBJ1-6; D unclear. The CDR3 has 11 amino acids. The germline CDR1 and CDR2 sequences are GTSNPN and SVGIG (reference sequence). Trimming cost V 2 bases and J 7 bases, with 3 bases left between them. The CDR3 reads CAWSRNSPLHF. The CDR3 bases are TGTGCCTGGAGTAGGAATTCACCCCTCCACTTT.

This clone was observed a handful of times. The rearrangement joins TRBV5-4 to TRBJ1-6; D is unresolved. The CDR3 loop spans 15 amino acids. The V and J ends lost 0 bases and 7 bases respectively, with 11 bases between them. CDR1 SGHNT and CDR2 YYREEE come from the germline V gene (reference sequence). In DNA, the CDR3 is TGTGCCAGCAGCTTGGAGGGCAGTCTGAATTCACCCCTCCACTTT. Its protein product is CASSLEGSLNSPLHF.

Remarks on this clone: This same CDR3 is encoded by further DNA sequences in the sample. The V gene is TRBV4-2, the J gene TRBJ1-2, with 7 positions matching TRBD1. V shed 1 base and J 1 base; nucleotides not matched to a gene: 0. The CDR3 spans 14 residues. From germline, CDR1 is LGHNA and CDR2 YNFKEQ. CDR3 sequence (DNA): TGTGCCAGCAGCCAAGGGGACAGTAACTATGGCTACACCTTC. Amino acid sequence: CASSQGDSNYGYTF.

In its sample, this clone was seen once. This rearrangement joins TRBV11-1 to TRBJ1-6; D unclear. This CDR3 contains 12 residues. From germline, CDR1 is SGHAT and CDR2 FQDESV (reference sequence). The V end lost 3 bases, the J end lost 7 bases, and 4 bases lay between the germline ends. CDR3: CASSLENSPLHF. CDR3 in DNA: TGTGCCAGCAGCTTGGAGAATTCACCCCTCCACTTT.

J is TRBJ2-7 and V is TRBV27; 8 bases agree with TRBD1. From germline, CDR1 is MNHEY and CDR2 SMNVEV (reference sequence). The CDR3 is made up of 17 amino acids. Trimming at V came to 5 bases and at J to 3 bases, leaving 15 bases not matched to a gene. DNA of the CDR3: TGTGCCAGCAGTCCCCGGACAGGGTTTAATACCAACTACGAGCAGTACTTC. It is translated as CASSPRTGFNTNYEQYF.

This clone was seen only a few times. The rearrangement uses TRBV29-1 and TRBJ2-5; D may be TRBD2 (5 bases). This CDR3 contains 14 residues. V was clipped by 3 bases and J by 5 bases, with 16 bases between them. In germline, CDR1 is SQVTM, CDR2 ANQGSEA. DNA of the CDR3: TGCAGCGTTGAGGCGGGTTTGAGAGGGGAGACCCAGTACTTC. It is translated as CSVEAGLRGETQYF.

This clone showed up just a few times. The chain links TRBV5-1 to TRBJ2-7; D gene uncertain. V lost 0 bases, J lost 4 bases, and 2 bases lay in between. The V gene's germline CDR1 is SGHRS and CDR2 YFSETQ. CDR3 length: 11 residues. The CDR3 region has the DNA TGCGCCAGCAGCTTGGAGTACGAGCAGTACTTC. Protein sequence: CASSLEYEQYF.

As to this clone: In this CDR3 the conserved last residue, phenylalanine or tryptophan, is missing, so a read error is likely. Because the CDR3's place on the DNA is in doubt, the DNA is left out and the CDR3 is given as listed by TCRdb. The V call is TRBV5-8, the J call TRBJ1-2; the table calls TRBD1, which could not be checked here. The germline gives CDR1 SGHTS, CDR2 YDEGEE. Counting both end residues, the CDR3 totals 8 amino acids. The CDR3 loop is CASRTVNV.